Listed here is a single TCR beta chain. This entry is derived from a study of OX40 agonist ivuxolimab in advanced cancers. As for the study in general: Three patients got partial responses; one had hepatocellular carcinoma and two had cutaneous melanoma.

Profiled with immunoSEQ multiplex PCR; TCRdb holds only in-frame clones, not every one. The table lists some 50,000 clones, about 88% of them singletons, with around 0.64% in the top ten. With 4 bases removed from V and 10 bases from J, the gap between germline ends came to 17 bases. This CDR3 has 14 amino acids. CDR1 is MNHEY and CDR2 is SVGAGI in the germline V gene. The starting material was CD4+ or CD8+ T cells sorted from blood, obtained in a trial of the OX40 agonist ivuxolimab. V usage is TRBV6-5 and J usage is TRBJ2-1, with D perhaps matching TRBD2 (6 bases). The receptor comes from an adult with an advanced solid tumor such as melanoma, head and neck, liver or kidney cancer. The CDR3 loop is CASSLAAAWSEQFF. CDR3 in DNA: TGTGCCAGCAGTTTAGCGGCCGCTTGGTCCGAGCAGTTCTTC.